This entry features one TCR beta chain sequence. This sample was included in a study of shared T cell receptors in the human thymus. Using immunoSEQ multiplex PCR, the repertoire was profiled, and TCRdb retains in-frame clones only, with some absent. The sample records under 850,000 clones, around nine tenths being singletons. These sequences were also reported in another study, on human thymus T cells. That paper notes: Having corrective surgery for congenital heart defects, healthy Finnish infants were the ones who donated. The thymus tissue came from resections taken during corrective heart surgery. Thymic as well as blood repertoires seemed to favor certain V and J genes unevenly. Unrelated people showed highly overlapping thymic repertoires, related research reported.

The TCR was taken from a boy under three years old with a congenital heart defect. Sequences were obtained from thymocytes.

The DNA of the CDR3 is TGCAGCGTTGAGCAGGGGGACGCCAAAAACATTCAGTACTTC. This translates into CSVEQGDAKNIQYF. This chain connects TRBV29-1 to TRBJ2-4, with 7 bases identical to TRBD1. Per germline, CDR1 SQVTM and CDR2 ANQGSEA. The CDR3 loop spans 14 amino acids. J gave up 1 base and V 3 bases, and 3 bases lay outside the gene matches. Combining the CDR3 with reference TRBV29-1 and TRBJ2-4 gives the whole variable domain SAVISQKPSRDICQRGTSLTIQCQVDSQVTMMFWYRQQPGQSLTLIATANQGSEATYESGFVIDKFPISRPNLTFSTLTVSNMSPEDSSIYLCSVEQGDAKNIQYFGAGTRLSVL.